The 28 T cell receptor beta chains presented below share a single source sample, sequenced in a study of CD8+ T cells in alopecia areata. Following RNA extraction, reverse transcription yielded cDNA that acted as the sequencing template. Assay used: immunoSEQ multiplex PCR; TCRdb lists only in-frame clones, some missing. The profile shows approximately 180,000 clones, 67% of them singletons. The sequencing here drew on CD8+ T cells sorted from blood, taken at week 0. These receptor sequences come from a human donor with alopecia areata.

V gene TRBV6-1 combines with J gene TRBJ1-1; D is ambiguous. Looked up from germline, CDR1 is MNHNS and CDR2 is SASEGT. The CDR3 is made up of 12 amino acids. V dropped 2 bases and J dropped 7 bases, with 8 bases sitting between them. The CDR3 region is CASSEPAGEAFF. CDR3 DNA sequence: TGTGCCAGCAGTGAACCTGCAGGTGAAGCTTTCTTT.

The V and J genes are TRBV5-1 and TRBJ1-1; no clear D. Per germline, CDR1 SGHRS and CDR2 YFSETQ. The CDR3 has 15 amino acids. V dropped 0 bases and J dropped 3 bases, with 12 bases sitting between them. CDR3 DNA: TGCGCCAGCAGCTTGGTGGACGGCGCTTACACTGAAGCTTTCTTT. Translation: CASSLVDGAYTEAFF.

V and J are TRBV7-8 and TRBJ2-1; possible D gene TRBD1, 7 bases. Germline CDR1 reads SGHVS; CDR2 reads FQNEAQ. This CDR3 spans 16 amino acids. Trimming pared 1 base from V and 8 bases from J, leaving 18 bases between. This chain's CDR3 is CASSLDLTGRLHEQFF. DNA for the CDR3: TGTGCCAGCAGCTTAGACTTGACAGGGAGGTTACATGAGCAGTTCTTC.

The chain uses TRBV7-9 and TRBJ2-7, with no clear D. CDR1 and CDR2 (germline): SEHNR, FQNEAQ (reference sequence). The CDR3 runs 15 residues. Trimming stripped 2 bases from V and 4 bases from J, with 15 bases between. The CDR3 nucleotides read TGTGCCAGCAGCTTAATGTCAGGTACCTTGTACGAGCAGTACTTC. Protein sequence: CASSLMSGTLYEQYF.

The V call is TRBV5-1, the J call TRBJ2-2, with D unclear. The CDR3 sequence is 13 residues long. The germline V gene has CDR1 SGHRS and CDR2 YFSETQ. Deletions cut 7 bases from V and 5 bases from J, with 12 bases between. The DNA for the CDR3 is TGCGCCAGCGGCCCTAATTGGACCGGGGAGCTGTTTTTT. Translated, it gives CASGPNWTGELFF.

As regards this clone: Other DNA sequences from this sample encode an identical CDR3 as well. The genes are TRBV29-1 and TRBJ1-1; unclear D gene. CDR3 length: 11 residues. Trimming cost V 6 bases and J 1 base, with 6 bases left between them. The germline V gene encodes CDR1 SQVTM and CDR2 ANQGSEA. CDR3: CSVEKNTEAFF. CDR3 in DNA: TGCAGCGTAGAAAAGAACACTGAAGCTTTCTTT. The full variable domain, completed using reference TRBV29-1 and TRBJ1-1, is SAVISQKPSRDICQRGTSLTIQCQVDSQVTMMFWYRQQPGQSLTLIATANQGSEATYESGFVIDKFPISRPNLTFSTLTVSNMSPEDSSIYLCSVEKNTEAFFGQGTRLTVV.

The V gene is TRBV5-6, the J gene TRBJ2-7; a possible D gene is TRBD2 (6 bases). The germline gives CDR1 SGHDT, CDR2 YYEEEE. CDR3 length: 14 amino acids. Trimming shortened V by 4 bases and J by 3 bases, and 14 bases separated the two germline ends. The CDR3 loop reads CASSPGGAIYEQYF. CDR3 DNA: TGTGCCAGCAGCCCCGGCGGGGCAATCTACGAGCAGTACTTC.

This clone has only a few counts. The chain combines TRBV2 with TRBJ1-1; D is ambiguous. Germline loops: CDR1 SNHLY, CDR2 FYNNEI. Trimming pared 8 bases from V and 4 bases from J, leaving 8 bases between. The length of the CDR3 is 11 residues. In nucleotides, the CDR3 is TGTGCCAGCGGGCGGGCCACTGAAGCTTTCTTT. It translates to CASGRATEAFF.

J is TRBJ1-5 and V is TRBV15; TRBD1 matches 9 bases. The V segment lost 4 bases and the J segment 1 base; nucleotides outside the gene matches: 2. CDR1 LNHNV and CDR2 YYDKDF come from the germline V gene (reference sequence). The CDR3 has 15 amino acids. The CDR3 protein is CATSTDRGSNQPQHF. Written as DNA, the CDR3 is TGTGCCACCAGCACGGACAGGGGAAGCAATCAGCCCCAGCATTTT.

The CDR3 region is CASSPELAGGPDNEQFF. In DNA form, the CDR3 reads TGTGCCAGCAGCCCCGAACTAGCGGGGGGGCCTGACAATGAGCAGTTCTTC. The rearrangement links TRBV13 to TRBJ2-1; 13 bases are a match to TRBD2. The junction had 9 bases not matched to a gene; V was cut back by 5 bases and J by 5 bases. The germline gives CDR1 PRHDT, CDR2 FYEKMQ (reference sequence). The CDR3 covers 17 residues.

The chain joins TRBV10-3 to TRBJ2-5, with D perhaps TRBD1 or TRBD2 (5 bases each). The CDR3 runs to 13 residues. Germline V gene sequence: CDR1 ENHRY, CDR2 SYGVKD. Trimming took 2 bases from V and 2 from J, leaving 6 bases between them. The CDR3 spells CAISEGGQETQYF. DNA for the CDR3: TGTGCCATCAGTGAGGGGGGACAAGAGACCCAGTACTTC.

V and J are TRBV7-3 and TRBJ2-2; 7 bases agree with TRBD1. V trimming: 10 bases; J trimming: 5 bases; junction bases outside the gene matches: 4. Looked up from germline, CDR1 is SGHTA and CDR2 is FQGTGA. The CDR3 extends over 12 amino acids. As DNA, the CDR3 is TGTGCCACCCAGGGGGTAACCGGGGAGCTGTTTTTT. Amino acid sequence: CATQGVTGELFF. The full variable domain, completed using reference TRBV7-3 and TRBJ2-2, is GAGVSQTPSNKVTEKGKYVELRCDPISGHTALYWYRQSLGQGPEFLIYFQGTGAADDSGLPNDRFFAVRPEGSVSTLKIQRTERGDSAVYLCATQGVTGELFFGEGSRLTVL.

This clone was observed once. The sample contains more than one DNA sequence encoding this CDR3. The chain links TRBV7-9 to TRBJ1-5; D is undetermined. The germline gives CDR1 SEHNR, CDR2 FQNEAQ (reference sequence). The CDR3 consists of 12 residues. V was shortened by 4 bases and J by 2 bases, with 3 bases between the two germline ends. The CDR3 DNA sequence: TGTGCCAGCAGCTCGGGCAATCAGCCCCAGCATTTT. Amino acids: CASSSGNQPQHF.

This clone appeared a few times. The rearrangement uses TRBV13 and TRBJ1-2; D ambiguous. CDR1 is PRHDT, CDR2 FYEKMQ, per germline (reference sequence). V was shortened by 4 bases and J by 8 bases, with 17 bases between the two germline ends. The CDR3 sequence is 14 residues long. DNA of the CDR3: TGTGCCAGCAGCTCCGGAAGGGTTCTTAACGGCTACACCTTC. Protein sequence: CASSSGRVLNGYTF.

J is TRBJ1-2 and V is TRBV4-1; 8 nucleotides agree with TRBD1. J gave up 4 bases and V 5 bases, and 6 bases lay outside the gene matches. Germline V gives CDR1 MGHRA, CDR2 YSYEKL. The CDR3 length is 14 residues. The DNA for the CDR3 is TGCGCCAGCAGCGGAGCAGGGGGCGTCTATGGCTACACCTTC. This codes for CASSGAGGVYGYTF.

This sequence joins TRBV6-6 and TRBJ1-2; maybe TRBD1 (5 bases). Germline values: CDR1 MNHNY, CDR2 SVGAGI (reference sequence). The V gene lost 6 bases and the J gene lost 6 bases, with 14 bases spanning the gap. The CDR3 is 13 residues long. CDR3 sequence: CASSSDQGNGYTF. The CDR3 region has the DNA TGTGCCAGCAGCTCTGACCAGGGCAATGGCTACACCTTC.

This chain connects TRBV25-1 to TRBJ1-5; D gene uncertain. This CDR3 has 12 amino acids. Germline lookup yields CDR1 MGHDK and CDR2 SYGVNS. Between the trimmed V and J ends, which lost 4 bases and 5 bases, there was a span of 6 bases. CDR3 coding DNA: TGTGCCAGCAGTGGACCGGATCAGCCCCAGCATTTT. This codes for CASSGPDQPQHF.

J is TRBJ2-3 and V is TRBV7-8; TRBD1 agrees at 8 bases. CDR3 length equals 17 residues. CDR1 and CDR2 from the germline V gene are SGHVS and FQNEAQ. Germline trimming cut 4 bases from V and 0 bases from J; bases unmatched to any gene: 9. CDR3 residues: CASSSPQGVSSTDTQYF. In DNA, the CDR3 is TGTGCCAGCAGCTCCCCACAGGGGGTTTCTAGCACAGATACGCAGTATTTT.

This clone showed up just a few times. This chain links TRBV4-2 with TRBJ2-1, with D possibly being TRBD1 or TRBD2 (6 bases each). CDR3 length: 16 amino acids. V dropped 2 bases and J dropped 3 bases, with 14 bases sitting between them. Germline V lookup: CDR1 LGHNA, CDR2 YNFKEQ. The CDR3 loop reads CASSQPWGAGYNEQFF. CDR3 sequence (DNA): TGTGCCAGCAGCCAACCTTGGGGGGCGGGCTACAATGAGCAGTTCTTC.

V usage is TRBV7-2 and J usage is TRBJ2-3, with a possible D match to TRBD1 (6 bases). The CDR3 length is 13 residues. V was trimmed by 4 bases and J by 4 bases, leaving 9 bases between them. Germline assignment: CDR1 SGHTA and CDR2 FQGNSA. The CDR3 coding sequence is TGTGCCAGCAGCTATTACAGGGCAGATACGCAGTATTTT. Protein product: CASSYYRADTQYF.

The chain uses TRBV5-1 and TRBJ1-1, with unresolved D. V was trimmed by 4 bases and J by 1 base, leaving 11 bases between them. Germline V gene sequence: CDR1 SGHRS, CDR2 YFSETQ. This CDR3 spans 14 amino acids. DNA for the CDR3: TGCGCCAGCAGCAGGGAAGGCGGGAACACTGAAGCTTTCTTT. The encoded protein is CASSREGGNTEAFF.

The rearrangement links TRBV5-1 to TRBJ2-1; the match to TRBD1 covers 9 bases. Trimming at V came to 2 bases and at J to 7 bases, leaving 7 bases not matched to a gene. The CDR3 loop spans 15 amino acids. The germline V gene has CDR1 SGHRS and CDR2 YFSETQ. The CDR3 reads CASSFGTGNLNEQFF. DNA of the CDR3: TGCGCCAGCAGCTTCGGGACAGGGAACTTGAATGAGCAGTTCTTC.

The CDR3 spells CASSYSTGLGYEQYF. CDR3 DNA: TGTGCCAGCAGTTACTCGACGGGGTTAGGCTACGAGCAGTACTTC. The J gene is TRBJ2-7, the V gene TRBV6-6; TRBD2 might be the D (5 bases). The V gene's germline CDR1 is MNHNY and CDR2 SVGAGI (reference sequence). This CDR3 spans 15 amino acids. V shed 0 bases and J shed 3 bases, with 12 bases lying between them.

This clone was observed a single time. Here the CDR3 reads CASSYSGQAYGYTF. CDR3 bases: TGTGCCAGCAGTTACTCTGGACAGGCCTATGGCTACACCTTC. This chain uses TRBV6-5 with TRBJ1-2; 7 bases are shared with TRBD1. Germline-derived CDR1 and CDR2 are MNHEY and SVGAGI. The CDR3 is made up of 14 amino acids. Losses at the gene ends were 0 bases for V and 4 bases for J; bases not matched to a gene: 2.

The chain combines TRBV19 with TRBJ1-5; D is uncertain. This CDR3 spans 15 amino acids. The V end lost 4 bases, the J end lost 3 bases, and 13 bases lay between the germline ends. Germline V CDR1 and CDR2: LNHDA, SQIVND (reference sequence). The chain's CDR3 is CASSKLDFVNQPQHF. As DNA, the CDR3 is TGTGCCAGTAGTAAGTTGGATTTTGTCAATCAGCCCCAGCATTTT.

The J gene is TRBJ2-3, the V gene TRBV7-2; 9 bases align to TRBD2. The CDR3 loop spans 15 amino acids. Germline CDR1 SGHTA, CDR2 FQGNSA. Trimming removed 9 bases from V and 3 bases from J; junction bases left unmatched: 10. In DNA, the CDR3 is TGTGCCAGTGCTGTAGGACTAGCGCTAACAGATACGCAGTATTTT. Amino acids: CASAVGLALTDTQYF.

This sequence joins TRBV5-1 and TRBJ2-5, with D perhaps matching TRBD2 (6 bases). The CDR3 contains 17 residues. The germline gives CDR1 SGHRS, CDR2 YFSETQ. The V end was cut by 3 bases, the J end by 4 bases, with 22 bases between. The CDR3 sequence: CASSSPAGLGDRETQYF. The DNA of the CDR3 is TGCGCCAGCAGCTCACCCGCGGGATTGGGCGATCGAGAGACCCAGTACTTC. The entire variable domain, with the rest obtained from reference TRBV5-1 and TRBJ2-5, is as follows: KAGVTQTPRYLIKTRGQQVTLSCSPISGHRSVSWYQQTPGQGLQFLFEYFSETQRNKGNFPGRFSGRQFSNSRSEMNVSTLELGDSALYLCASSSPAGLGDRETQYFGPGTRLLVL.

This chain uses TRBV13 with TRBJ2-1, with D unresolved. Germline V gene data show CDR1 as PRHDT and CDR2 as FYEKMQ (reference sequence). V gave up 5 bases and J gave up 4 bases, with 9 bases separating them. This CDR3 region has 13 residues. The CDR3 sequence is CASSGDPYNEQFF. DNA of the CDR3: TGTGCCAGCAGCGGAGACCCTTACAATGAGCAGTTCTTC.